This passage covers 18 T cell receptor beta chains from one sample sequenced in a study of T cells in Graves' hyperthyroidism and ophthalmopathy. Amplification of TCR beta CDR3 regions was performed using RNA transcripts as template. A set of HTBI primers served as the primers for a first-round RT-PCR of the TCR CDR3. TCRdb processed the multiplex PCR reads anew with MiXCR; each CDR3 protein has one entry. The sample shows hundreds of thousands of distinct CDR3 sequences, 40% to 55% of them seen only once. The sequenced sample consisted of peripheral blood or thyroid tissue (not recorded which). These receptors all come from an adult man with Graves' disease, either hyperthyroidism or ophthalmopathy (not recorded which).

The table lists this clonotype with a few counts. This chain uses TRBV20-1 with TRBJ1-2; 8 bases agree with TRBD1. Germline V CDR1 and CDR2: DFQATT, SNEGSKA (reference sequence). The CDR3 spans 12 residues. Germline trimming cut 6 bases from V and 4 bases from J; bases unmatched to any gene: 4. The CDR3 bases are TGCAGTGCACAGACAGGGGCCTATGGCTACACCTTC. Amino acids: CSAQTGAYGYTF.

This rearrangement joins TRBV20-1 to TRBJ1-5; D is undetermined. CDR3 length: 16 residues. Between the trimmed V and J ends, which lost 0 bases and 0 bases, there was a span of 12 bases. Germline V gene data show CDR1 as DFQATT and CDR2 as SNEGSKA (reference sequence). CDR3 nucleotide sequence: TGCAGTGCTAGAGATGGTCGGGATACTAGCAATCAGCCCCAGCATTTT. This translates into CSARDGRDTSNQPQHF.

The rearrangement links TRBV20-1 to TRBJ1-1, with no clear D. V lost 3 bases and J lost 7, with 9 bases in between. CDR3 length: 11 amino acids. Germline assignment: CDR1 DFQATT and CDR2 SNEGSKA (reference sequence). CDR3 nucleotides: TGCAGTGCTAGTATCCCGGATGAAGCTTTCTTT. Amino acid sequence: CSASIPDEAFF.

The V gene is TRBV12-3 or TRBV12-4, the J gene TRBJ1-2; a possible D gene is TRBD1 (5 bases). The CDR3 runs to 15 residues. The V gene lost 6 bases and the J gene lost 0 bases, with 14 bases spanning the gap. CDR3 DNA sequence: TGTGCCAGCAGCGTAGCGAGGGGAGCTAACTATGGCTACACCTTC. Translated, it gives CASSVARGANYGYTF.

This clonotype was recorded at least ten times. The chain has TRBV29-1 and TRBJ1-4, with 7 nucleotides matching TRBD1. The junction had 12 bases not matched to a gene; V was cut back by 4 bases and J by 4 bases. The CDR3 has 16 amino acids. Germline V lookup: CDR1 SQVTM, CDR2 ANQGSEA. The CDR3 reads CSVAPTGRGGNEKLFF. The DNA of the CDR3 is TGCAGCGTTGCGCCGACAGGGCGAGGAGGTAATGAAAAACTGTTTTTT.

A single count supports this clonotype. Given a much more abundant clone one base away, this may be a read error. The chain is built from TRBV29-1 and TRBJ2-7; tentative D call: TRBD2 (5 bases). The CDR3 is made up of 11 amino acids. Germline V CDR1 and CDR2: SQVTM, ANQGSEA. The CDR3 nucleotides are TGCAGCGTTCCTACCGACTACGGGCAGTACTTC. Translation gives CSVPTDYGQYF.

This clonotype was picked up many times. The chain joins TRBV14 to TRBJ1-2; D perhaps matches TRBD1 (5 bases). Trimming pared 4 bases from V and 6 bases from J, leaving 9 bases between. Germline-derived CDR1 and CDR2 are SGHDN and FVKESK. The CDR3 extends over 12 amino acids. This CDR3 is CASSRTRDGYTF. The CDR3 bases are TGTGCCAGCAGCCGGACCAGGGATGGCTACACCTTC.

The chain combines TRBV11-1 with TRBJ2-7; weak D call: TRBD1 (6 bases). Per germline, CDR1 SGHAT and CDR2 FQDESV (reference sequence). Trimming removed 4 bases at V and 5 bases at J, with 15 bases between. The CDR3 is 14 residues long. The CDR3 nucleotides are TGTGCCAGCAGCTATAGCGCCAGGGGACACGAGCAGTACTTC. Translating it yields CASSYSARGHEQYF. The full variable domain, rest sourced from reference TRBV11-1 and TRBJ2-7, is EAEVAQSPRYKITEKSQAVAFWCDPISGHATLYWYRQILGQGPELLVQFQDESVVDDSQLPKDRFSAERLKGVDSTLKIQPAELGDSAMYLCASSYSARGHEQYFGPGTRLTVT.

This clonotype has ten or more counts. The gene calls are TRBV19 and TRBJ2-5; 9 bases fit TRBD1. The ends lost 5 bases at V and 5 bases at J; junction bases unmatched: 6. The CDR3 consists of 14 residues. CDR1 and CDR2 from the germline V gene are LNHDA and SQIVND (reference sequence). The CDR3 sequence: CASSLGQGTETQYF. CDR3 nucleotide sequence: TGTGCCAGTAGTCTGGGACAGGGTACGGAGACCCAGTACTTC.

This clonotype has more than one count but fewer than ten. CDR3 amino acids: CASRARHGGTYEQYF. Written as DNA, the CDR3 is TGTGCCAGCAGGGCGCGGCACGGTGGTACCTACGAGCAGTACTTC. The chain uses TRBV3-1 and TRBJ2-7; D not resolved. Germline V gene data show CDR1 as LGHDT and CDR2 as YNNKEL (reference sequence). CDR3 length equals 15 residues. V was clipped by 6 bases and J by 2 bases, with 17 bases between them.

The CDR3 protein is CSSYNRGPVWYGYTF. The CDR3 bases are TGCAGCAGTTACAACAGGGGGCCAGTATGGTATGGCTACACCTTC. V is TRBV29-1 and J is TRBJ1-2; 9 nucleotides align to TRBD1. The CDR3 has 15 residues. The trim removed 8 bases at V and 5 bases at J, leaving 15 bases unmatched. Germline V lookup: CDR1 SQVTM, CDR2 ANQGSEA.

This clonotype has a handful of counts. CDR3 DNA: TGTGCCAGCAGCCAATCGGGTCGGGGGATCAATCAGCCCCAGCATTTT. Translation gives CASSQSGRGINQPQHF. The chain combines TRBV16 with TRBJ1-5; tentative D call: TRBD1 (5 bases). Trimming removed 0 bases at V and 3 bases at J, with 12 bases between. CDR1 KGHSY and CDR2 FQNENV come from the germline V gene. This CDR3 region has 16 residues.

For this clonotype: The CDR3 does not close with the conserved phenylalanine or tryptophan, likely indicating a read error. CDR3 loop: CASRRAGEDYGYTY. The CDR3 nucleotides are TGTGCCAGCAGGCGAGCAGGGGAGGATTATGGCTACACCTAC. The chain joins TRBV6-1 to TRBJ1-2, with D possibly being TRBD1 (6 bases). V was clipped by 6 bases and J by 5 bases, with 16 bases between them. The CDR3 contains 14 residues. Germline V lookup: CDR1 MNHNS, CDR2 SASEGT.

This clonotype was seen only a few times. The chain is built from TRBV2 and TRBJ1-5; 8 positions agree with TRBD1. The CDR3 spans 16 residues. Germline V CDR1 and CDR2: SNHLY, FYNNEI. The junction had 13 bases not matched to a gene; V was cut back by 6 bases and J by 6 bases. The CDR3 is CASRSRTGRLGQPQHF. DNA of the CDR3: TGTGCCAGCAGGTCCCGGACAGGGCGACTCGGTCAGCCCCAGCATTTT. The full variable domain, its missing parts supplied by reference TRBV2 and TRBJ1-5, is EPEVTQTPSHQVTQMGQEVILRCVPISNHLYFYWYRQILGQKVEFLVSFYNNEISEKSEIFDDQFSVERPDGSNFTLKIRSTKLEDSAMYFCASRSRTGRLGQPQHFGDGTRLSIL.

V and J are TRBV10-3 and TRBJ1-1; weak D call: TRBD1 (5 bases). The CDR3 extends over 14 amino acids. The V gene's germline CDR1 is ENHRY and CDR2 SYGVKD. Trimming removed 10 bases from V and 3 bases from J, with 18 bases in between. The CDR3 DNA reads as TGTGCCAGCGAGGGACGGGCCGGGTACACTGAAGCTTTCTTT. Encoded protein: CASEGRAGYTEAFF.

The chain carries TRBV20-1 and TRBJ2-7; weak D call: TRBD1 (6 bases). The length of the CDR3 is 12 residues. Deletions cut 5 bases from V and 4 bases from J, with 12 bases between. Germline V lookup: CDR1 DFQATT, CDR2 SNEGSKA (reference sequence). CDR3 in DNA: TGCAGTGCTCCTGGACAGATATACGAGCAGTACTTC. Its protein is CSAPGQIYEQYF.

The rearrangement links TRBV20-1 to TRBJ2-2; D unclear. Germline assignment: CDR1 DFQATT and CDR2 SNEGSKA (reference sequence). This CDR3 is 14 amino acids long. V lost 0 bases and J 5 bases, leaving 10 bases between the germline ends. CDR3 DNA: TGCAGTGCTAGAGATGGGGAAAGGACCGGGGAGCTGTTTTTT. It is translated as CSARDGERTGELFF.

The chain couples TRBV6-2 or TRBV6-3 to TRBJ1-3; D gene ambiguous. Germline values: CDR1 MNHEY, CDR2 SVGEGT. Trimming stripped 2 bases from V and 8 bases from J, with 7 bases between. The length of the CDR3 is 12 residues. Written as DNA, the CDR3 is TGTGCCAGCAGTTACCCCGGAGACACCATATATTTT. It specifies CASSYPGDTIYF.